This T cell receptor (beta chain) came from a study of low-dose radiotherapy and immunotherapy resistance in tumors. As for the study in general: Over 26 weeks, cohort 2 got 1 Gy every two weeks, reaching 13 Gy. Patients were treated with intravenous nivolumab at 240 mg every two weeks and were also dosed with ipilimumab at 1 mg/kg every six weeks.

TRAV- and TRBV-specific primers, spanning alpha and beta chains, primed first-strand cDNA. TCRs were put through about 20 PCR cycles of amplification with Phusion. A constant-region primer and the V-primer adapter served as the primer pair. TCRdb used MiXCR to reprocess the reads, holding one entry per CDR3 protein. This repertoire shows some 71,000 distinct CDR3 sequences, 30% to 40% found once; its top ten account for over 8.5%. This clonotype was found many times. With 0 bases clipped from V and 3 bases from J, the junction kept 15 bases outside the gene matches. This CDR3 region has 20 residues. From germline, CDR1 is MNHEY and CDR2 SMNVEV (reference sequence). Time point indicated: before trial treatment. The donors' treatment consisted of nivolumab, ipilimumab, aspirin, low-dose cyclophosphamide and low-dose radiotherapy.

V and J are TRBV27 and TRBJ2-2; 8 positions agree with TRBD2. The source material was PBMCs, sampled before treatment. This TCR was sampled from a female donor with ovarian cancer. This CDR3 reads CASSLSPHPGRAKDTGELFF. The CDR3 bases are TGTGCCAGCAGTTTATCCCCCCACCCCGGGAGGGCCAAGGACACCGGGGAGCTGTTTTTT.